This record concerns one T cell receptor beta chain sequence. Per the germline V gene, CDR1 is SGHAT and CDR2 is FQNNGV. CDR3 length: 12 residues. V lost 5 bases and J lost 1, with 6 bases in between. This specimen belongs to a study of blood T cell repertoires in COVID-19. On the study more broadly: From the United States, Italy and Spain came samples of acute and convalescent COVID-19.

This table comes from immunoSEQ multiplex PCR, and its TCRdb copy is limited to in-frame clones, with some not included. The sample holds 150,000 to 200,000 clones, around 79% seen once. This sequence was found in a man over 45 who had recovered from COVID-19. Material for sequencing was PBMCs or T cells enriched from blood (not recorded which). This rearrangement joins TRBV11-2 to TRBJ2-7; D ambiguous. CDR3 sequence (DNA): TGTGCCAGCAGCCGAGGTTCCTACGAGCAGTACTTC. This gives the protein CASSRGSYEQYF.